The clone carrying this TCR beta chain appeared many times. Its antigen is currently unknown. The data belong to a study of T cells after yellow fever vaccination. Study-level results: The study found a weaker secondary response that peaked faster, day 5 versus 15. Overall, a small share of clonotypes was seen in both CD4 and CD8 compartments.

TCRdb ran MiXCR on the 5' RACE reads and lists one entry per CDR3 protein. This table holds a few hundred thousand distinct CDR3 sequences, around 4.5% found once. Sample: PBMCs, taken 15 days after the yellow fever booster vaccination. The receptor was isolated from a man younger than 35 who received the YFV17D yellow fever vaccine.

The CDR3 DNA reads TGCGCCAGCAGCACTCGGACAAGCCCGATGTTTGAGCAGTTCTTC. Translation: CASSTRTSPMFEQFF. The chain employs TRBV4-1 and TRBJ2-1; maybe TRBD1 (5 bases). Germline values: CDR1 MGHRA, CDR2 YSYEKL. CDR3 size: 15 residues. Trimming stripped 5 bases from V and 9 bases from J, with 20 bases between.